This TCR beta chain was found in a study of cytomegalovirus exposure and HLA in healthy donors. Study-wide points: In a later analysis, HLA-C alleles had the fewest associated TCRs, DRB1 alleles the most. Some V segments, including TRBV6-2 and TRBV6-3, were excluded as indistinguishable.

Germline CDR1 is GTSNPN and CDR2 is SVGIG (reference sequence). The CDR3 has 14 amino acids. The V gene lost 5 bases and the J gene lost 4 bases, with 18 bases spanning the gap. Worth noting for this clone: Antigen unknown.

The study ran its PCR with 60 Vbeta and 13 Jbeta primers. Profiled with immunoSEQ multiplex PCR; TCRdb holds only in-frame clones, not every one. The profile shows about 170,000 clones, roughly 80% of them singletons. This TCR came from a female donor in good health and CMV-seronegative. V gene TRBV30 combines with J gene TRBJ2-7; TRBD2 might be the D (6 bases). Sample: PBMCs. Here the CDR3 reads CAWGGSRGVYEQYF. The DNA for the CDR3 is TGTGCCTGGGGGGGGAGTCGTGGGGTTTACGAGCAGTACTTC.